This T cell receptor (beta chain) was identified during a study of T cells in Graves' hyperthyroidism and ophthalmopathy. Germline-derived CDR1 and CDR2 are LGHNA and YNFKEQ. Unmatched junction bases numbered 6, after V lost 0 bases and J lost 8 bases. The length of the CDR3 is 15 residues. Amplification targeted TCR beta CDR3 regions from RNA transcripts. In the first-round RT-PCR of the TCR CDR3, the HTBI primer set was used. TCRdb re-derived calls from the multiplex PCR reads in MiXCR, one entry per CDR3 protein. The data show a few hundred thousand distinct CDR3 sequences, 25% seen once. This sequence originates from a man aged 45 to 65 with Graves' hyperthyroidism. V is TRBV4-2 and J is TRBJ1-2; 10 bases line up with TRBD1. Sequenced sample: blood. CDR3 DNA: TGTGCCAGCAGCCAAGATCGAGACAGGGGGCGAGGCTACACCTTC. Its translation is CASSQDRDRGRGYTF.